This T cell receptor beta chain originates from a study of T-cell memory formation after mild COVID-19. TCRdb reprocessed the 5' RACE reads with MiXCR, giving one entry per CDR3 protein. The sample consists of more than 110,000 distinct CDR3 sequences, around 25% of them appearing once. The CDR3 is made up of 13 amino acids. Looked up from germline, CDR1 is SGHAT and CDR2 is FQNNGV. The V and J ends lost 5 bases and 3 bases respectively, with 10 bases between them. V is TRBV11-2 and J is TRBJ2-5, with D perhaps matching TRBD1 (5 bases). Material: PBMCs or a T cell subset sorted from them (not recorded which). This receptor was taken from an adult woman who had mild COVID-19 (a few samples of this study predate the infection). Cell type and time point are not known. The CDR3 bases are TGTGCCAGCAGCCCTCAGGGAAAAGAGACCCAGTACTTC. Translated: CASSPQGKETQYF.